The entry that follows covers one T cell receptor beta chain sequence. Its antigen is still unknown. The sample belongs to a study of cytomegalovirus exposure and HLA in healthy donors. Study results and caveats: According to an earlier analysis, most TCR beta V segments yielded productive rearrangements about 87% or about 30% of the time. By a later analysis, the bulk of CMV-associated TCR beta chains appeared HLA-restricted.

V gave up 5 bases and J gave up 4 bases, with 17 bases separating them. The CDR3 has 15 residues. The germline V gene encodes CDR1 LGHNA and CDR2 YNFKEQ. The PCR used 60 Vbeta and 13 Jbeta primers. Repertoires were generated with immunoSEQ multiplex PCR, while TCRdb's copy carries only in-frame clones and drops some. The table lists about 160,000 clones, 84% of them singletons. The TCR sequence derives from a man in his fifties in good health and CMV-seropositive. The chain links TRBV4-2 to TRBJ1-2; a possible D gene is TRBD1 (6 bases). Sequencing was done on a sample of PBMCs. CDR3 nucleotides: TGTGCCAGCAGCAATCTAGGCACAGGGTTCTATGGCTACACCTTC. It encodes CASSNLGTGFYGYTF.